This T cell receptor (beta chain) emerged from a study of blood T cell repertoires in COVID-19. Libraries were prepared by immunoSEQ multiplex PCR; TCRdb keeps only in-frame clonotypes and omits some of them. The table records roughly 180,000 clones, 80% of them present only once. Germline CDR1 and CDR2: SEHNR and FQNEAQ (reference sequence). This CDR3 region has 17 residues. Trimming cost V 2 bases and J 5 bases; bases outside gene matches: 13. Enrollees, roughly 18 to 89 years old, lived in about two dozen US areas. The chain recombines TRBV7-9 with TRBJ2-5, with 8 bases fitting TRBD1. Material for sequencing was PBMCs or T cells enriched from blood (not recorded which). This TCR was recovered from a man aged 60 to 69 who had been exposed to COVID-19. Here the CDR3 DNA reads TGTGCCAGCAGCTTATGGACAGGGAGGTCGTCGGGGGAGACCCAGTACTTC. It translates to CASSLWTGRSSGETQYF. Filled out from reference TRBV7-9 and TRBJ2-5, the complete variable domain reads DTGVSQNPRHKITKRGQNVTFRCDPISEHNRLYWYRQTLGQGPEFLTYFQNEAQLEKSRLLSDRFSAERPKGSFSTLEIQRTEQGDSAMYLCASSLWTGRSSGETQYFGPGTRLLVL.